The source of this TCR beta chain is a study of blood T cell repertoires in COVID-19. Overall study context: The cDNA or gDNA used as material had been derived from T cells, B-cell-depleted T cells, or PBMCs.

Original analysis: Amplification of reference gene primers provided the estimated nucleated cell counts. Here immunoSEQ multiplex PCR was the method, and the copy in TCRdb shows in-frame clones only, minus some. D and trimming come from the DNA, and the V and J calls and clone size come from that table. The sample yields approximately 250,000 clones, roughly 88% seen once. V was shortened by 3 bases and J by 4 bases, with 6 bases between the two germline ends. Germline CDR1 is SNHLY and CDR2 is FYNNEI. The CDR3 has 12 residues. Participants, about 18 to 100 years old, spanned 25 or so US areas. Participant reports of clinical history set cohort assignment.

The specimen was PBMCs or T cells enriched from blood (not recorded which). The chain is built from TRBV2 and TRBJ1-2; D is ambiguous. The receptor's source is a woman aged 40 to 49 with acute COVID-19. This CDR3 reads CASSDLLYGYTF. The CDR3, as DNA: TGTGCCAGCAGTGACCTTCTCTATGGCTACACCTTC.